Below are 19 T cell receptor beta chains sequenced from a single sample in a study of blood T cell repertoires in COVID-19. Using immunoSEQ multiplex PCR, the repertoire was profiled, and TCRdb retains in-frame clones only, with some absent. The sample holds approximately 270,000 clones; approximately 85% are singletons and the top ten take roughly 11%. The sequencing sample was made of peripheral blood. All receptors derive from a woman in her 70s with acute or convalescent COVID-19.

This clone was detected a few times. V is TRBV5-4 and J is TRBJ2-1; TRBD1 matches at 7 bases. J lost 10 bases, V lost 5 bases, and 15 bases had no gene match. The V gene's germline CDR1 is SGHNT and CDR2 YYREEE (reference sequence). CDR3 size: 15 residues. CDR3 residues: CASRPLRGQLREQFF. CDR3 DNA: TGTGCCAGCAGACCCCTCCGGGGACAGCTTCGGGAGCAGTTCTTC.

This sequence joins TRBV6-5 and TRBJ2-5; tentatively, D is TRBD1 (6 bases). The CDR3 runs to 15 residues. The germline V gene has CDR1 MNHEY and CDR2 SVGAGI. V lost 2 bases, J lost 2 bases, and 12 bases lay in between. CDR3 amino acids: CASSYPGQKQETQYF. The CDR3 DNA reads TGTGCCAGCAGTTACCCCGGACAGAAACAAGAGACCCAGTACTTC.

This clone was counted a few times. The V gene is TRBV11-2, the J gene TRBJ2-6; D is uncertain. V was shortened by 5 bases and J by 0 bases, with 20 bases between the two germline ends. CDR1 is SGHAT and CDR2 is FQNNGV in the germline V gene. This CDR3 has 19 amino acids. CDR3 sequence reads: CASSPFSPSSYSGANVLTF. The CDR3 DNA reads as TGTGCCAGCAGCCCCTTTAGCCCCTCAAGTTACTCTGGGGCCAACGTCCTGACTTTC.

This sequence joins TRBV7-8 and TRBJ1-1; D unresolved. The V gene's germline CDR1 is SGHVS and CDR2 FQNEAQ. Deletions cut 0 bases from V and 0 bases from J, with 11 bases between. The CDR3 is 16 residues long. The CDR3 region has the DNA TGTGCCAGCAGCTTAGCGAGGCAAAGGCTGAACACTGAAGCTTTCTTT. Encoded protein: CASSLARQRLNTEAFF.

This sequence joins TRBV15 and TRBJ1-3; no definite D call. Germline CDR1 LNHNV, CDR2 YYDKDF (reference sequence). The CDR3 sequence is 14 residues long. With 0 bases removed from V and 4 bases from J, the gap between germline ends came to 7 bases. For the CDR3, the DNA is TGTGCCACCAGCAGAGATCTGGAGGGAAACACCATATATTTT. Translation gives CATSRDLEGNTIYF. The entire variable domain, with the rest obtained from reference TRBV15 and TRBJ1-3, is as follows: DAMVIQNPRYQVTQFGKPVTLSCSQTLNHNVMYWYQQKSSQAPKLLFHYYDKDFNNEADTPDNFQSRRPNTSFCFLDIRSPGLGDTAMYLCATSRDLEGNTIYFGEGSWLTVV.

V is TRBV5-1 and J is TRBJ2-7; 8 bases line up with TRBD1. The CDR3 runs to 17 residues. The ends lost 2 bases at V and 1 base at J; junction bases unmatched: 11. CDR1 is SGHRS and CDR2 is YFSETQ in the germline V gene. CDR3 nucleotides: TGCGCCAGCAGCTTTAATCCCCGGGACAGGTCTTCCTACGAGCAGTACTTC. It translates to CASSFNPRDRSSYEQYF.

The chain recombines TRBV3-1 (or the pseudogene TRBV3-2) with TRBJ2-7; 7 nucleotides align to TRBD2. V shed 0 bases, J shed 2 bases, and the junction held 4 bases outside the gene matches. The germline V gene encodes CDR1 LGHDT and CDR2 YNNKEL (reference sequence). The CDR3 totals 15 residues. CDR3 coding DNA: TGTGCCAGCAGCCAAGAGGGGGGGTTTACCTACGAGCAGTACTTC. Its translation: CASSQEGGFTYEQYF.

The chain joins TRBV18 to TRBJ1-2; D gene uncertain. Germline lookup yields CDR1 KGHSH and CDR2 LQKENI. With 3 bases removed from V and 4 bases from J, the gap between germline ends came to 12 bases. The CDR3 is made up of 14 amino acids. In DNA, the CDR3 is TGTGCCAGCTCACCCTCCGGGGTCTCCTATGGCTACACCTTC. Encoded protein: CASSPSGVSYGYTF. Based on the CDR3 plus reference TRBV18 and TRBJ1-2, the full variable domain is NAGVMQNPRHLVRRRGQEARLRCSPMKGHSHVYWYRQLPEEGLKFMVYLQKENIIDESGMPKERFSAEFPKEGPSILRIQQVVRGDSAAYFCASSPSGVSYGYTFGSGTRLTVV.

This sequence joins TRBV4-1 and TRBJ2-7, with D hard to call. The germline V gene encodes CDR1 MGHRA and CDR2 YSYEKL. The germline V and J ends were trimmed by 1 base and 2 bases, with 12 bases remaining between them. The CDR3 has 15 residues. This CDR3 reads CASSQVGDTAYEQYF. The CDR3 nucleotides read TGCGCCAGCAGCCAAGTAGGCGACACCGCCTACGAGCAGTACTTC.

This sequence joins TRBV7-2 and TRBJ2-3; 8 nucleotides align to TRBD2. V was clipped by 2 bases and J by 2 bases; unmatched bases: 3. Germline CDR1 is SGHTA and CDR2 is FQGNSA. The CDR3 consists of 15 residues. The CDR3 loop reads CASSLLRGATDTQYF. The CDR3, as DNA: TGTGCCAGCAGCTTATTGCGGGGGGCCACAGATACGCAGTATTTT.

This clone was picked up one time. The rearrangement links TRBV18 to TRBJ1-4; 8 nucleotides match TRBD1. This CDR3 comprises 20 residues. V was clipped by 3 bases and J by 7 bases; unmatched bases: 22. Germline-derived CDR1 and CDR2 are KGHSH and LQKENI. The CDR3 is CASSPRTGTRRATSIEKLFF. CDR3 DNA sequence: TGTGCCAGCTCACCCCGGACAGGGACGAGGCGAGCGACAAGTATTGAAAAACTGTTTTTT. Using reference TRBV18 and TRBJ1-4 for the parts outside the CDR3, the full variable domain is NAGVMQNPRHLVRRRGQEARLRCSPMKGHSHVYWYRQLPEEGLKFMVYLQKENIIDESGMPKERFSAEFPKEGPSILRIQQVVRGDSAAYFCASSPRTGTRRATSIEKLFFGSGTQLSVL.

The chain links TRBV28 to TRBJ1-4, with a weak D call TRBD1 (5 bases). V was pared by 5 bases and J by 4 bases, with 20 bases between. From germline, CDR1 is MDHEN and CDR2 SYDVKM. The CDR3 covers 17 residues. CDR3 residues: CASSPPPSDSLNEKLFF. CDR3 DNA: TGTGCCAGCAGTCCCCCCCCCTCCGACAGTCTTAATGAAAAACTGTTTTTT.

The genes are TRBV12-3 or TRBV12-4 and TRBJ1-1; a possible D gene is TRBD1 (5 bases). Trimming took 10 bases from V and 7 from J, leaving 16 bases between them. CDR3 length: 12 amino acids. The CDR3 region has the DNA TGTGCCACCCGCCCCGGACAACGTGAAGCTTTCTTT. Amino acid sequence: CATRPGQREAFF.

Only a few counts were recorded for this clone. The chain is built from TRBV9 and TRBJ2-1, with a weak D call TRBD2 (6 bases). The V and J ends lost 3 bases and 4 bases respectively, with 17 bases between them. This CDR3 is 16 amino acids long. Germline V CDR1 and CDR2: SGDLS, YYNGEE. The CDR3: CASSGTYGGEYNEQFF. The CDR3 DNA is TGTGCCAGCAGCGGTACGTATGGCGGGGAGTACAATGAGCAGTTCTTC.

This sequence joins TRBV15 and TRBJ2-1; D possibly corresponds to TRBD1 (5 bases). The germline V gene has CDR1 LNHNV and CDR2 YYDKDF (reference sequence). V dropped 2 bases and J dropped 1 base, with 15 bases sitting between them. The CDR3 sequence is 17 residues long. The CDR3 DNA is TGTGCCACCAGCAGATATGGGGCAGAGTCTTCCTACAATGAGCAGTTCTTC. Its protein product is CATSRYGAESSYNEQFF. The variable domain in full, completed from reference TRBV15 and TRBJ2-1, reads DAMVIQNPRYQVTQFGKPVTLSCSQTLNHNVMYWYQQKSSQAPKLLFHYYDKDFNNEADTPDNFQSRRPNTSFCFLDIRSPGLGDTAMYLCATSRYGAESSYNEQFFGPGTRLTVL.

This chain uses TRBV5-1 with TRBJ1-3, with TRBD1 matching 9 bases. Trimming at V came to 4 bases and at J to 4 bases, leaving 15 bases not matched to a gene. CDR3 length equals 18 residues. Germline V lookup: CDR1 SGHRS, CDR2 YFSETQ. The CDR3 coding sequence is TGCGCCAGCAGCCTTCGGTGGGGACAGGGTGACCTCGGAAACACCATATATTTT. Translating gives CASSLRWGQGDLGNTIYF. Looking up the rest from reference TRBV5-1 and TRBJ1-3 gives the full variable domain: KAGVTQTPRYLIKTRGQQVTLSCSPISGHRSVSWYQQTPGQGLQFLFEYFSETQRNKGNFPGRFSGRQFSNSRSEMNVSTLELGDSALYLCASSLRWGQGDLGNTIYFGEGSWLTVV.

The rearrangement links TRBV4-1 to TRBJ1-1; no firm D call. The germline V and J ends were trimmed by 0 bases and 7 bases, with 9 bases remaining between them. The CDR3 is 13 residues long. In germline, CDR1 is MGHRA, CDR2 YSYEKL. CDR3 in DNA: TGCGCCAGCAGCCAAGATGGAGGGTATGAAGCTTTCTTT. This sequence encodes CASSQDGGYEAFF.

This chain links TRBV6-7 with TRBJ1-3; D uncertain. TRBV6-7 is an open reading frame, and its role is uncertain. Trimming removed 6 bases from V and 0 bases from J, with 6 bases in between. This CDR3 comprises 13 residues. DNA of the CDR3: TGTGCCAGCAGGACAATCTCTGGAAACACCATATATTTT. It encodes CASRTISGNTIYF.

This rearrangement joins TRBV11-2 to TRBJ1-2, with 9 bases matching TRBD1. Germline CDR1 reads SGHAT; CDR2 reads FQNNGV. The CDR3 consists of 14 residues. The V segment lost 6 bases and the J segment 8 bases; nucleotides outside the gene matches: 10. The CDR3 DNA reads as TGTGCCAGCAGTCTCGGAGGGACAGGGTCCGGCTACACCTTC. Its protein is CASSLGGTGSGYTF.